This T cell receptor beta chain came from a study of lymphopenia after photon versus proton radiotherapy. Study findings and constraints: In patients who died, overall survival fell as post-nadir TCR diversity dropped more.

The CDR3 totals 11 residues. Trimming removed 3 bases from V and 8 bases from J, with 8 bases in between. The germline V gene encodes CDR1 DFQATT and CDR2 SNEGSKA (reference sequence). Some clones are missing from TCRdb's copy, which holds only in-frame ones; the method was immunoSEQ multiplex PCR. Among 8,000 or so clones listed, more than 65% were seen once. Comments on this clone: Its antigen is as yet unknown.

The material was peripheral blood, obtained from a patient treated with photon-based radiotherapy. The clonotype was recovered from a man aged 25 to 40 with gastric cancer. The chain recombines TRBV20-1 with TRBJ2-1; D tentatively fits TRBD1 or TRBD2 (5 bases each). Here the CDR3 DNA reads TGCAGTGCTAGCGGGGCGTATGAGCAGTTCTTC. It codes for CSASGAYEQFF.